The T cell receptor beta chain under discussion was sequenced for a study of blood T cell repertoires in COVID-19. Looking at the study overall: Spain, Italy and the United States supplied samples that represented acute and convalescent COVID-19. PBMCs, B-cell-depleted T cells, or T cells were the source of the cDNA or gDNA that made up the material.

This clone has more than one count but fewer than ten. As processed by the authors: Using reference gene primer amplification, nucleated cell counts were estimated. This table comes from immunoSEQ multiplex PCR, and its TCRdb copy is limited to in-frame clones, with some not included. From that table come the V and J calls and clone size; the DNA was used to work out D and trimming. The sample holds some 26,000 clones, around 88% seen once. Germline lookup yields CDR1 MGHDK and CDR2 SYGVNS. This CDR3 region has 18 residues. Unmatched junction bases numbered 12, after V lost 2 bases and J lost 7 bases.

The clonotype originates from a human donor with active COVID-19. The donor label of this sample is uncertain. The sequenced material came from peripheral blood. The chain links TRBV25-1 to TRBJ2-1; 12 bases are shared with TRBD1. The CDR3 bases are TGTGCCAGCAGTGAACCCTCCAGTGGGACAGGGGGCGTGAATGAGCAGTTCTTC. Translated, it gives CASSEPSSGTGGVNEQFF.